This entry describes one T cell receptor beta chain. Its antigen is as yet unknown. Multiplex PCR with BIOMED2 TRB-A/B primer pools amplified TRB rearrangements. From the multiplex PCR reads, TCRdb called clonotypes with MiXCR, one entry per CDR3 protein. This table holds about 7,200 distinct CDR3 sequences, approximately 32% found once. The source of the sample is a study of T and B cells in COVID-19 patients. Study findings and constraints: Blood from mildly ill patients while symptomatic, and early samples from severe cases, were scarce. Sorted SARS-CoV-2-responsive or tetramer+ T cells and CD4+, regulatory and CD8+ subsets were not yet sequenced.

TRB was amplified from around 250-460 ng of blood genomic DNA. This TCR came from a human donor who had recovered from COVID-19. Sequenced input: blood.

The chain's CDR3 is CASSLEGTGYEQYV. The CDR3 DNA reads TGTGCCAGCAGCTTAGAGGGTACGGGGTACGAGCAGTACGTC. The V and J genes are TRBV11-2 and TRBJ2-7; D may be TRBD2 (5 bases). Trimming shortened V by 0 bases and J by 4 bases, and 10 bases separated the two germline ends. This CDR3 has 14 residues. Looked up from germline, CDR1 is SGHAT and CDR2 is FQNNGV.